The clone carrying this TCR beta chain was detected only a few times. Given a much more abundant clone one base away, this may be a read error. The template was RNA from unsorted bulk tissue. More than 3 cm separated this lung sample from the edge of the tumor. Three rounds of nested PCR, following a modified ARM-PCR protocol, produced the TCRbeta library. Each CDR3 protein is one row after TCRdb ran MiXCR on the multiplex PCR reads. The table has some 47,000 distinct CDR3 sequences, approximately 59% seen once; the top ten hold around 19%. These data belong to a study of tumor and adjacent non-tumor tissue in lung cancer. The length of the CDR3 is 12 residues. The germline V gene encodes CDR1 KGHDR and CDR2 SFDVKD.

The V gene is TRBV24-1, the J gene TRBJ2-7; D tentatively fits TRBD1 or TRBD2 (5 bases each). This clonotype was obtained from a middle-aged woman with non-small cell lung cancer. Specimen: distant non-tumor lung tissue. The CDR3 DNA follows: TGTGCCACCAGTAATTACGGGGACGCCTGGCACTTC. As protein: CATSNYGDAWHF.